Reported below is one T cell receptor beta chain. Its antigen remains unknown. This sample's TCRbeta library carried unique molecular identifier barcodes. TCRdb re-derived calls from the PCR reads in MiXCR, one entry per CDR3 protein. Here the sample spans around 450,000 distinct CDR3 sequences, around 46% being singletons. The V gene's germline CDR1 is SGHRS and CDR2 YFSETQ. The CDR3 length is 16 residues. V lost 0 bases, J lost 1 base, and 5 bases stayed unmatched. This specimen belongs to a study of T-cell reconstitution after alpha-beta-depleted transplantation in children. Study-wide results and limits: It was newly produced T cells that mostly accounted for T-cell counts and diversity one year after transplant. Recipient T cells and thymic progenitors that survived were the source of the high TCRbeta diversity seen at day 60 in some patients. As was reported, about two months after transplant, alpha-beta T cells came from several hundred expanded graft clones.

The chain joins TRBV5-1 to TRBJ2-3; 7 bases map to TRBD2. Specimen: PBMCs, collected before TCRalphabeta/CD19-depleted stem cell transplant. The receptor's source is a girl aged 2 to 10 with aplastic anemia, due to receive a stem cell transplant. The CDR3 loop reads CASSLVASGRTDTQYF. For the CDR3, the DNA is TGCGCCAGCAGCTTGGTGGCTAGCGGCCGCACAGATACGCAGTATTTT. Combining the CDR3 with reference TRBV5-1 and TRBJ2-3 gives the whole variable domain KAGVTQTPRYLIKTRGQQVTLSCSPISGHRSVSWYQQTPGQGLQFLFEYFSETQRNKGNFPGRFSGRQFSNSRSEMNVSTLELGDSALYLCASSLVASGRTDTQYFGPGTRLTVL.